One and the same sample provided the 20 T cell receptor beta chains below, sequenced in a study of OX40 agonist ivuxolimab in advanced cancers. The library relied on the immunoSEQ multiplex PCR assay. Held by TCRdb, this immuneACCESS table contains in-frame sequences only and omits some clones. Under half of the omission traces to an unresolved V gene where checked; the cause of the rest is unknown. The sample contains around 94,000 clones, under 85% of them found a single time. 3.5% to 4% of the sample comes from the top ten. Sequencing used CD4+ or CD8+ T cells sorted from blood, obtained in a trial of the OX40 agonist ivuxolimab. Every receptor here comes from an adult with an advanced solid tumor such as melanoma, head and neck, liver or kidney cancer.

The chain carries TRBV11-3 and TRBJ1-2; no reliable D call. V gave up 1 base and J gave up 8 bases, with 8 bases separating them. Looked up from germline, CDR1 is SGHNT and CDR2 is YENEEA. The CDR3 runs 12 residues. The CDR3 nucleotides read TGTGCCAGCAGCTTAGGGGTCCAAGGCTACACCTTC. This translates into CASSLGVQGYTF.

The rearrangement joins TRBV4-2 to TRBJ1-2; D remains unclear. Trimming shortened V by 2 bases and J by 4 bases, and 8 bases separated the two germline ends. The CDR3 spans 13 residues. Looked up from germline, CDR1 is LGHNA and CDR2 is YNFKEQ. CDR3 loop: CASSQIDGYGYTF. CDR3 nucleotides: TGTGCCAGCAGCCAAATTGACGGCTATGGCTACACCTTC.

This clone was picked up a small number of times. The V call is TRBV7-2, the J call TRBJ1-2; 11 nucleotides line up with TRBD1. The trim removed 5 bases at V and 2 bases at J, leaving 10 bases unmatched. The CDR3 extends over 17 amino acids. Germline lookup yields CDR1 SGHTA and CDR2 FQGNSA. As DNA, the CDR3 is TGTGCCAGCAGCCCAGGACAGGGGGCAAGGGCGAACTATGGCTACACCTTC. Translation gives CASSPGQGARANYGYTF.

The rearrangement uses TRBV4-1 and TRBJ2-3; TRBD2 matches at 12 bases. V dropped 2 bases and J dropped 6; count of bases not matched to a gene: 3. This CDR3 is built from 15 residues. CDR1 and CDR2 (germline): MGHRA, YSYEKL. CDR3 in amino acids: CASSQHGTSGDTQYF. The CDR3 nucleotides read TGCGCCAGCAGCCAACATGGGACTAGCGGGGATACGCAGTATTTT.

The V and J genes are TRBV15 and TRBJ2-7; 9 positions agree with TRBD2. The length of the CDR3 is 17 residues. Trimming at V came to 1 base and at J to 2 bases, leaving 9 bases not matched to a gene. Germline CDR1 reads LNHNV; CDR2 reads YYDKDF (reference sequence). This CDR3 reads CATSRVSGSTSTYEQYF. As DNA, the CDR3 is TGTGCCACCAGCAGAGTTAGCGGGAGTACGAGTACCTACGAGCAGTACTTC.

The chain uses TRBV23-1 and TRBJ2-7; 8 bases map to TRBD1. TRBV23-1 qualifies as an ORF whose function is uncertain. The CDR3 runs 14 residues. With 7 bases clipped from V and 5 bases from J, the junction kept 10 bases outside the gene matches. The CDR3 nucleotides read TGCGCCAGCACCCCTCTCGACAGGGGTCACGAGCAGTACTTC. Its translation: CASTPLDRGHEQYF.

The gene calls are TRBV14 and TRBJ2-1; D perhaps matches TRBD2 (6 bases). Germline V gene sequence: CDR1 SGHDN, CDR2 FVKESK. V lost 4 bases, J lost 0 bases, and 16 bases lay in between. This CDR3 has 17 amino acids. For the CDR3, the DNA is TGTGCCAGCAGCCCACTAGCAGGACCAAGCTCCTACAATGAGCAGTTCTTC. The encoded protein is CASSPLAGPSSYNEQFF.

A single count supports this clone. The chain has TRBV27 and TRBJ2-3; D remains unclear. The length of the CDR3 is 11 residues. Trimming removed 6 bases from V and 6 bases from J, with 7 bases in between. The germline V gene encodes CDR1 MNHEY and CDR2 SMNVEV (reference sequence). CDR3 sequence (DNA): TGTGCCAGCAGCTCCTCCGATACGCAGTATTTT. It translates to CASSSSDTQYF.

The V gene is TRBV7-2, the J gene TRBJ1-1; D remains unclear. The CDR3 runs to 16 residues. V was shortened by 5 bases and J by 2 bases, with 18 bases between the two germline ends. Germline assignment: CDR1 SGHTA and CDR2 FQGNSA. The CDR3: CASSPSGSNSNTEAFF. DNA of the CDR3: TGTGCCAGCAGCCCCTCCGGGTCCAATTCCAACACTGAAGCTTTCTTT.

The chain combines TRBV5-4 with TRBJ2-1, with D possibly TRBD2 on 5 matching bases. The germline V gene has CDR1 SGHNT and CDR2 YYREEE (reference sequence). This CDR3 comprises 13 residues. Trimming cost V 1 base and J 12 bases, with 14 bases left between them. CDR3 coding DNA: TGTGCCAGCAGCTTGAGGCCCGGCGGGCCGCAGTTCTTC. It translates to CASSLRPGGPQFF.

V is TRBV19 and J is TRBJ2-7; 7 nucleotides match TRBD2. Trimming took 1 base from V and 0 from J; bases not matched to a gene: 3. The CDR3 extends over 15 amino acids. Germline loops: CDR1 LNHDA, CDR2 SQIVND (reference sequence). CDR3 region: CASSIALAASYEQYF. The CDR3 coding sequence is TGTGCCAGTAGTATAGCTCTAGCGGCCTCCTACGAGCAGTACTTC.

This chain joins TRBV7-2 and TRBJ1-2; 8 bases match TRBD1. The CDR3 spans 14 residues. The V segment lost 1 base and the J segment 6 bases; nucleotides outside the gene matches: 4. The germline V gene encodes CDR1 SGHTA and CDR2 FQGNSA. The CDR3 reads CASSLGDRGDGYTF. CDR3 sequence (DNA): TGTGCCAGCAGCTTAGGCGACAGGGGAGATGGCTACACCTTC.

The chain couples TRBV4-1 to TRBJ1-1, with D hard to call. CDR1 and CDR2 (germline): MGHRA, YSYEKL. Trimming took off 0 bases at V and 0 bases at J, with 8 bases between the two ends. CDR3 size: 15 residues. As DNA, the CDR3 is TGCGCCAGCAGCCAAGACAATTCAATGAACACTGAAGCTTTCTTT. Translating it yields CASSQDNSMNTEAFF.

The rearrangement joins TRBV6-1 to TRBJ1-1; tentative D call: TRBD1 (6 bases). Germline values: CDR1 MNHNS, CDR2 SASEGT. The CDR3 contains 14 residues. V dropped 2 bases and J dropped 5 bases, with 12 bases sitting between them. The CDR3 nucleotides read TGTGCCAGCAGTGAAAGAGGGGGGGGGACTGAAGCTTTCTTT. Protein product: CASSERGGGTEAFF.

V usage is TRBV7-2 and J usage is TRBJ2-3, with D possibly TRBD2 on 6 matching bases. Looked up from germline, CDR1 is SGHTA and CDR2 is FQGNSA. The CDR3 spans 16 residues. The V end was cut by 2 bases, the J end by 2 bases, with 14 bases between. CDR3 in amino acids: CASSLLWREDTDTQYF. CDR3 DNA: TGTGCCAGCAGCTTATTATGGCGGGAAGACACAGATACGCAGTATTTT.

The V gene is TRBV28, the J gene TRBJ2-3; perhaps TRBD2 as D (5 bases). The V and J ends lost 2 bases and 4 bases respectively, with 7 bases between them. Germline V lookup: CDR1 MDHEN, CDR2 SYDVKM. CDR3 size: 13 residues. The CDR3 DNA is TGTGCCAGCAGTTTAGAGGGCCCAGATACGCAGTATTTT. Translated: CASSLEGPDTQYF. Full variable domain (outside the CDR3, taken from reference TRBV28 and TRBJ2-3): DVKVTQSSRYLVKRTGEKVFLECVQDMDHENMFWYRQDPGLGLRLIYFSYDVKMKEKGDIPEGYSVSREKKERFSLILESASTNQTSMYLCASSLEGPDTQYFGPGTRLTVL.

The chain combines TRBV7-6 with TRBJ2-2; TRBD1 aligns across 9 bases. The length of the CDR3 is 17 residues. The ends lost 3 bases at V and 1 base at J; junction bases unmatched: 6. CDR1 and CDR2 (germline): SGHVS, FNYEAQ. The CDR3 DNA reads TGTGCCAGCAGCTTTATTACAGGGGGCGGGAACACCGGGGAGCTGTTTTTT. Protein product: CASSFITGGGNTGELFF.

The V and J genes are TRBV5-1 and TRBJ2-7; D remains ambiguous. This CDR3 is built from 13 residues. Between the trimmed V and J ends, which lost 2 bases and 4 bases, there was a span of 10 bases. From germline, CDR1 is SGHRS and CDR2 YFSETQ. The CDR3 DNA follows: TGCGCCAGCAGCTTAACGGGTGGATACGAGCAGTACTTC. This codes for CASSLTGGYEQYF.

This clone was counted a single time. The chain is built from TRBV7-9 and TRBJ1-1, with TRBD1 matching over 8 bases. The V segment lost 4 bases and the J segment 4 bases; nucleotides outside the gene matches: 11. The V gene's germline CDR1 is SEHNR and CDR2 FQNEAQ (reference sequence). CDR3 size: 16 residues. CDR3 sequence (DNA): TGTGCCAGCAGCTCAAGCCCAGGGGGCACAGGCACTGAAGCTTTCTTT. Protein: CASSSSPGGTGTEAFF.

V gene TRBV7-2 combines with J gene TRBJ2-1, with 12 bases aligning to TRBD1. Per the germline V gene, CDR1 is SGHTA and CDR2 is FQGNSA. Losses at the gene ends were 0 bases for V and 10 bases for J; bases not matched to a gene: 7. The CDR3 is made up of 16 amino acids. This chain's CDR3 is CASSLAGTGGQGEQFF. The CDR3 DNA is TGTGCCAGCAGCTTAGCCGGGACAGGGGGCCAAGGGGAGCAGTTCTTC.